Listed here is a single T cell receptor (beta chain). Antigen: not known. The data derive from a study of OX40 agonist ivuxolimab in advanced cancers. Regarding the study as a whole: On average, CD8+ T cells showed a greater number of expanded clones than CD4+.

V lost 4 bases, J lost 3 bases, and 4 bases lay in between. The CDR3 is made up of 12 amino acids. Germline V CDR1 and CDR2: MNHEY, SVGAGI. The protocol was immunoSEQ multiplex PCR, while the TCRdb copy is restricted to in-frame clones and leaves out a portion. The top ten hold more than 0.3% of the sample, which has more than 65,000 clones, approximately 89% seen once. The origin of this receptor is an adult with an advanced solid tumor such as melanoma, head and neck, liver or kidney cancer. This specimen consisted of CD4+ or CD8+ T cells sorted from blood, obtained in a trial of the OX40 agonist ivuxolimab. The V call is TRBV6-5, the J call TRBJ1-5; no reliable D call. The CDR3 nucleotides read TGTGCCAGCAGTTCTAACAATCAGCCCCAGCATTTT. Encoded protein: CASSSNNQPQHF.